The clone carrying this T cell receptor beta chain was counted only a few times. As yet, its antigen is unknown. This sample is drawn from a study of T-cell memory formation after mild COVID-19. Study context: TCR clusters were largely donor specific.

One entry per CDR3 protein, called by TCRdb with MiXCR from the 5' RACE reads. The sample consists of hundreds of thousands of distinct CDR3 sequences, around 25% of them appearing once. General study points: Clones that contracted from day 15 to 85 were balanced CD4/CD8, while later expanders leaned CD4+. The main location of contracting CD4+ clones was CM and EM, and that of contracting CD8+ clones was EMRA. Clonal second-wave expansions that peaked on day 37 had unconfirmed SARS-CoV-2 specificity.

The source material was PBMCs or a T cell subset sorted from them (not recorded which). This sequence was found in an adult woman who had mild COVID-19 (a few samples of this study predate the infection). Cell type and time point are not known.

CDR3 region: CASSERKRSYGYTF. The CDR3 nucleotides read TGTGCCAGCAGTGAACGGAAACGGAGCTATGGCTACACCTTC. The chain combines TRBV2 with TRBJ1-2; D not resolved. Trimming left V 2 bases short and J 4 bases short, with 11 bases between. Looked up from germline, CDR1 is SNHLY and CDR2 is FYNNEI. The CDR3 is 14 residues long.